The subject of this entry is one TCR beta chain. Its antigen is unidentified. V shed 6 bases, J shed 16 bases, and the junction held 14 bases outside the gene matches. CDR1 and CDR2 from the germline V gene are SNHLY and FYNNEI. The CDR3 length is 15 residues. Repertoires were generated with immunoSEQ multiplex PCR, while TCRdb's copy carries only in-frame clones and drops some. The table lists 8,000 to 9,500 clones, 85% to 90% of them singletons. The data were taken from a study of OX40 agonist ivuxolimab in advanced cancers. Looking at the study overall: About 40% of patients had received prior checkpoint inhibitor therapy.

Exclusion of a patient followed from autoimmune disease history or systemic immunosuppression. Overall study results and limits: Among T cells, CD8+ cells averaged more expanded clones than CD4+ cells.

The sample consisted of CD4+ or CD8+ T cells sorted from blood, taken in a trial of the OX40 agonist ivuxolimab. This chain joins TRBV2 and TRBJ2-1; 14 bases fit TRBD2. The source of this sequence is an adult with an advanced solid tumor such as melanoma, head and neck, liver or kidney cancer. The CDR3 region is CASRAPGLAGVGCFF. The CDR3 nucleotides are TGTGCCAGCAGGGCACCGGGACTAGCGGGAGTAGGGTGTTTCTTC.